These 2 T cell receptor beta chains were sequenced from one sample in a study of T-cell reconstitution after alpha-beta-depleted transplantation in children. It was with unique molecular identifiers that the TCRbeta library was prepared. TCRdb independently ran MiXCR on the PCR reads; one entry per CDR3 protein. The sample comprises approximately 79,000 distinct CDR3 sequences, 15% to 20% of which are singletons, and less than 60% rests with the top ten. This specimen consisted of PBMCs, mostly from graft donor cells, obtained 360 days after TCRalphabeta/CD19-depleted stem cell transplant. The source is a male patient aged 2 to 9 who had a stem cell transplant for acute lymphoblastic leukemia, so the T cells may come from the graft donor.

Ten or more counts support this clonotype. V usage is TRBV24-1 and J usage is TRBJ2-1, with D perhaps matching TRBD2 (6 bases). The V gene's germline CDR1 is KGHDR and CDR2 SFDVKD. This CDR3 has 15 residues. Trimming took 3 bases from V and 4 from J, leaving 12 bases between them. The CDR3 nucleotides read TGTGCCACCAGTGATCCTCCCGCGGGGTACAATGAGCAGTTCTTC. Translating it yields CATSDPPAGYNEQFF.

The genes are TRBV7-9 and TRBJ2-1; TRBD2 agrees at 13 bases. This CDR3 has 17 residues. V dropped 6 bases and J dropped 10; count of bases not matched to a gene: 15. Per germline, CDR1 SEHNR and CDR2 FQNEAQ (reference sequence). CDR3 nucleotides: TGTGCCAGCAGAGGGAAGGTTGGAACTAGCGGGAGGGCGGAGCAGTTCTTC. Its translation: CASRGKVGTSGRAEQFF. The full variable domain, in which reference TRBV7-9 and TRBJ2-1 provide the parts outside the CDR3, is DTGVSQNPRHKITKRGQNVTFRCDPISEHNRLYWYRQTLGQGPEFLTYFQNEAQLEKSRLLSDRFSAERPKGSFSTLEIQRTEQGDSAMYLCASRGKVGTSGRAEQFFGPGTRLTVL.